What follows are 7 T cell receptor beta chains derived from one specimen sequenced in a study of PD-1 blockade in classical Hodgkin lymphoma. The data were produced by immunoSEQ multiplex PCR, yet TCRdb's version contains in-frame clones alone and is incomplete. Of 23,000 or so clones listed, roughly 80% are singletons. Relapses following autologous stem cell transplantation were seen in all patients, with brentuximab vedotin exposure varying. The material was peripheral blood mononuclear cells (PBMCs), obtained before the second cycle of nivolumab. The receptors come from a human donor with classical Hodgkin lymphoma.

This clone appeared a single time. This chain connects TRBV2 to TRBJ1-6, with 7 nucleotides matching TRBD1. This CDR3 spans 16 amino acids. Germline CDR1 and CDR2: SNHLY and FYNNEI. V was pared by 4 bases and J by 10 bases, with 13 bases of the junction left unmatched. CDR3 sequence reads: CASSGGRGRGLSPLHF. CDR3 bases: TGTGCCAGCAGTGGGGGGAGGGGCAGGGGGTTGTCACCCCTCCACTTT.

The chain has TRBV5-4 and TRBJ2-7; TRBD1 matches at 8 bases. V lost 4 bases to trimming and J lost 7 bases; unmatched junction nucleotides: 7. CDR3 length: 13 amino acids. CDR1 is SGHNT and CDR2 is YYREEE in the germline V gene (reference sequence). As DNA, the CDR3 is TGTGCCAGCAGCCCGGACAGGGTCGGGGAGCAGTACTTC. Translation gives CASSPDRVGEQYF. The full variable domain, completed using reference TRBV5-4 and TRBJ2-7, is ETGVTQSPTHLIKTRGQQVTLRCSSQSGHNTVSWYQQALGQGPQFIFQYYREEENGRGNFPPRFSGLQFPNYSSELNVNALELDDSALYLCASSPDRVGEQYFGPGTRLTVT.

This clone came up once. This sequence joins TRBV6-5 and TRBJ1-5; no clear D. The V end lost 6 bases, the J end lost 2 bases, and 11 bases lay between the germline ends. This CDR3 contains 14 residues. Per germline, CDR1 MNHEY and CDR2 SVGAGI. CDR3 protein: CASRSDGGNQPQHF. DNA for the CDR3: TGTGCCAGCAGAAGCGATGGGGGCAATCAGCCCCAGCATTTT.

This clone turned up a few times. This chain uses TRBV2 with TRBJ2-3, with D maybe TRBD1 (6 bases). CDR1 is SNHLY and CDR2 is FYNNEI in the germline V gene. The V gene lost 5 bases and the J gene lost 4 bases, with 10 bases spanning the gap. The CDR3 is 13 amino acids. In DNA form, the CDR3 reads TGTGCCAGCAGTACCACAGGGTCAGATACGCAGTATTTT. It encodes CASSTTGSDTQYF.

The V call is TRBV10-3, the J call TRBJ2-1, with 8 bases lining up with TRBD2. This CDR3 has 15 amino acids. Looked up from germline, CDR1 is ENHRY and CDR2 is SYGVKD. The trim removed 2 bases at V and 10 bases at J, leaving 10 bases unmatched. In nucleotides, the CDR3 is TGTGCCATCAGTGAGCCAGGGACGGGGGGGATAGAGCAGTTCTTC. Translated, it gives CAISEPGTGGIEQFF.

The chain carries TRBV20-1 and TRBJ2-5, with D perhaps matching TRBD2 (6 bases). Trimming left V 8 bases short and J 4 bases short, with 11 bases between. CDR3 length: 11 amino acids. Looked up from germline, CDR1 is DFQATT and CDR2 is SNEGSKA (reference sequence). The CDR3 nucleotides read TGCAGTTCTTTGGGGGGAGAGACCCAGTACTTC. Translated: CSSLGGETQYF.

The rearrangement uses TRBV28 and TRBJ2-5, with D possibly being TRBD2 (7 bases). Germline V gives CDR1 MDHEN, CDR2 SYDVKM. V was cut by 2 bases and J by 2 bases, with 15 bases left in between. The CDR3 runs 16 residues. CDR3 bases: TGTGCCAGCAGTTTACTCGCGGGGGCCTTACAAGAGACCCAGTACTTC. It is translated as CASSLLAGALQETQYF.